What follows is one T cell receptor (beta chain) and its context. Trimming took off 2 bases at V and 6 bases at J, with 11 bases between the two ends. CDR1 is SGHTA, CDR2 FQGTGA, per germline. CDR3 length: 13 amino acids. Original handling: Estimation of nucleated cell counts relied on the amplification of reference gene primers. The assay was immunoSEQ multiplex PCR, and TCRdb's table has in-frame clones only and misses some. V, J and clone size are taken as reported in that table, and D and trimming were inferred from the DNA itself. This sample yields 250,000 to 300,000 clones, of which approximately 88% are seen a single time; around 9.6% belongs to the top ten. These data belong to a study of blood T cell repertoires in COVID-19.

The clonotype comes from a woman in her seventies with COVID-19, enrolled during active disease. The sequenced sample was peripheral blood. This chain joins TRBV7-3 and TRBJ2-7; the D gene is possibly TRBD1 (5 bases). This CDR3 is CASSLGARREQYF. The CDR3 DNA reads TGTGCCAGCAGCTTAGGGGCTAGACGCGAGCAGTACTTC.